The 28 T cell receptor beta chains presented below share a single source sample, sequenced in a study of regulatory T cells in long-lasting Graves disease. The time point: persistent/refractory GD, antithyroid drugs over 5 years with positive TRAb. Construction of the TCR library relied on RNA isolated from PBMCs. In building TCR beta libraries, iRepertoire HTBI primers were used together with Arm-PCR of CDR3 regions. TCRdb reprocessed the multiplex PCR reads via MiXCR and lists one record per CDR3 protein. The table shows 350,000 to 500,000 distinct CDR3 sequences, with around 20% occurring only once. Source: peripheral blood mononuclear cells (PBMCs), taken when the disease was refractory, from a patient treated with antithyroid drugs. Receptors were obtained from a female donor with Graves disease.

A word on this clonotype: Relative to the germline gene, one junction end is altered; a read error may explain this. The chain combines TRBV5-1 with TRBJ1-4, with TRBD1 matching 10 bases. Per the germline V gene, CDR1 is SGHRS and CDR2 is YFSETQ. The CDR3 totals 15 residues. CDR3 in DNA: TGCACCAGCCGACCCGGGACAGGGGAAAATGAAAAACTGTTTTTT. The encoded protein is CTSRPGTGENEKLFF. The full variable domain, in which reference TRBV5-1 and TRBJ1-4 provide the parts outside the CDR3, is KAGVTQTPRYLIKTRGQQVTLSCSPISGHRSVSWYQQTPGQGLQFLFEYFSETQRNKGNFPGRFSGRQFSNSRSEMNVSTLELGDSALYLCTSRPGTGENEKLFFGSGTQLSVL.

As to this clonotype: A much larger clone is a single base away; this may be a read error. This chain connects TRBV28 to TRBJ2-7; 9 nucleotides match TRBD1. This CDR3 contains 16 residues. V trimming: 2 bases; J trimming: 3 bases; junction bases outside the gene matches: 8. Germline V gene data show CDR1 as MDHEN and CDR2 as SYDVKM. The CDR3 reads CASSLIRTGVFYEQYF. CDR3 DNA sequence: TGTGCCAGCAGTTTAATTAGGACAGGGGTTTTCTACGAGCAGTACTTC.

This clonotype appeared a few times. The J gene is TRBJ1-2, the V gene TRBV20-1; D unclear. Germline CDR1 is DFQATT and CDR2 is SNEGSKA (reference sequence). The CDR3 consists of 15 residues. Trimming shortened V by 3 bases and J by 6 bases, and 20 bases separated the two germline ends. This CDR3 reads CSASRQDASWNGYTF. The CDR3 DNA reads TGCAGTGCTAGTCGTCAGGATGCTTCTTGGAATGGCTACACCTTC.

The chain links TRBV13 to TRBJ2-5; 16 bases are a match to TRBD2. This CDR3 contains 17 residues. After removal of 5 bases from V and 6 bases from J, the junction contained 9 bases not matched to a gene. CDR1 and CDR2 from the germline V gene are PRHDT and FYEKMQ (reference sequence). CDR3: CASSPGLAGGDTKTQYF. The DNA for the CDR3 is TGTGCCAGCAGCCCGGGACTAGCGGGGGGGGATACTAAGACCCAGTACTTC.

The chain joins TRBV7-9 to TRBJ2-1, with 10 bases that match TRBD2. V shed 5 bases, J shed 9 bases, and the junction held 10 bases outside the gene matches. The CDR3 consists of 15 residues. Germline V lookup: CDR1 SEHNR, CDR2 FQNEAQ (reference sequence). The CDR3 region has the DNA TGTGCCAGCAGCGCAACTAGCGGGAAAGGGGGTGAGCAGTTCTTC. Translation: CASSATSGKGGEQFF.

This clonotype was seen many times. The V and J genes are TRBV28 and TRBJ1-4; D ambiguous. CDR1 is MDHEN, CDR2 SYDVKM, per germline. V dropped 7 bases and J dropped 8 bases, with 14 bases sitting between them. The CDR3 consists of 13 residues. The CDR3 reads CASKVPLGEKLFF. The CDR3 region has the DNA TGTGCCAGCAAGGTGCCTTTGGGGGAAAAACTGTTTTTT.

A few counts support this clonotype. J is TRBJ1-1 and V is TRBV12-3 or TRBV12-4; D remains unclear. This CDR3 is 14 amino acids long. The V end lost 5 bases, the J end lost 4 bases, and 14 bases lay between the germline ends. CDR3 amino acids: CASSLDSLSTEAFF. The CDR3, as DNA: TGTGCCAGCAGTCTAGACTCCCTGAGCACTGAAGCTTTCTTT.

In its sample, this clonotype was seen many times. This chain joins TRBV28 and TRBJ1-2; D unresolved. The V gene lost 7 bases and the J gene lost 5 bases, with 14 bases spanning the gap. CDR1 and CDR2 from the germline V gene are MDHEN and SYDVKM. The CDR3 consists of 13 residues. The CDR3 DNA is TGTGCCAGCAACCTCGGCGGGGTTTATGGCTACACCTTC. It translates to CASNLGGVYGYTF.

This clonotype has only a few counts. J is TRBJ1-1 and V is TRBV6-1; TRBD1 aligns across 7 bases. The CDR3 loop spans 14 amino acids. The trim removed 7 bases at V and 1 base at J, leaving 6 bases unmatched. Germline CDR1 MNHNS, CDR2 SASEGT. Here the CDR3 reads CASIYRGRNTEAFF. CDR3 DNA: TGTGCCAGCATCTACAGGGGACGGAACACTGAAGCTTTCTTT.

The rearrangement joins TRBV11-2 to TRBJ1-4, with TRBD1 matching 9 bases. CDR1 SGHAT and CDR2 FQNNGV come from the germline V gene. With V trimmed by 7 bases and J by 3 bases, 6 bases remained unmatched. The CDR3 contains 15 residues. CDR3 coding DNA: TGTGCCAGCACCTCACAGGGGGCGGCTAATGAAAAACTGTTTTTT. Protein sequence: CASTSQGAANEKLFF.

The chain combines TRBV2 with TRBJ2-7, with 8 bases that match TRBD1. Trimming removed 9 bases from V and 3 bases from J; junction bases left unmatched: 13. The length of the CDR3 is 15 residues. Germline V lookup: CDR1 SNHLY, CDR2 FYNNEI. This chain's CDR3 is CASVPRQGKNYEQYF. The CDR3 coding sequence is TGTGCCAGTGTCCCCCGACAGGGGAAAAACTACGAGCAGTACTTC.

This clonotype was observed a handful of times. This chain uses TRBV7-9 with TRBJ2-7; weak D call: TRBD1 (6 bases). V lost 4 bases and J lost 11, with 15 bases in between. This CDR3 has 12 amino acids. Germline lookup yields CDR1 SEHNR and CDR2 FQNEAQ (reference sequence). The CDR3 protein is CASSYQGSGEYF. As DNA, the CDR3 is TGTGCCAGCAGCTACCAGGGGTCAGGGGAGTACTTC.

The table lists this clonotype with many counts. The chain has TRBV15 and TRBJ2-7, with D tentatively TRBD1 (6 bases). The CDR3 totals 14 residues. V shed 3 bases and J shed 2 bases, with 11 bases lying between them. CDR1 is LNHNV, CDR2 YYDKDF, per germline (reference sequence). As DNA, the CDR3 is TGTGCCACCAGCAGGACGGGACAAGCCTACGAGCAGTACTTC. It specifies CATSRTGQAYEQYF.

The table lists this clonotype with a few counts. This rearrangement joins TRBV6-2 or TRBV6-3 to TRBJ1-1; D not resolved. Trimming pared 6 bases from V and 0 bases from J, leaving 8 bases between. This CDR3 is built from 13 residues. Germline CDR1 MNHEY, CDR2 SVGEGT. CDR3 DNA: TGTGCCAGCAGAACAAGGTTGAACACTGAAGCTTTCTTT. Translating it yields CASRTRLNTEAFF.

The rearrangement links TRBV19 to TRBJ1-1; D is unresolved. Germline V lookup: CDR1 LNHDA, CDR2 SQIVND (reference sequence). Trimming stripped 7 bases from V and 6 bases from J, with 15 bases between. This CDR3 spans 13 amino acids. As DNA, the CDR3 is TGTGCCAGTACCCTCCTTCGGCAATCTGAAGCTTTCTTT. It translates to CASTLLRQSEAFF.

The V and J genes are TRBV30 and TRBJ2-7; the D gene is possibly TRBD1 (6 bases). The CDR3 consists of 14 residues. The V and J ends lost 1 base and 5 bases respectively, with 15 bases between them. Germline CDR1 GTSNPN, CDR2 SVGIG (reference sequence). CDR3 nucleotide sequence: TGTGCCTGGAGTGGGACAGCTTCTGGGGACGAGCAGTACTTC. Amino acids: CAWSGTASGDEQYF.

This clonotype was picked up a small number of times. V and J are TRBV6-1 and TRBJ1-4, with 11 bases that match TRBD1. Germline V gene sequence: CDR1 MNHNS, CDR2 SASEGT. The V gene end was trimmed by 6 bases and the J gene end by 3 bases; junction bases not matched to a gene: 6. This CDR3 has 16 residues. The CDR3 DNA sequence: TGTGCCAGCAGGTGGACAGGGGGCAAGGCTAATGAAAAACTGTTTTTT. Amino acids: CASRWTGGKANEKLFF.

The rearrangement uses TRBV20-1 and TRBJ1-5; TRBD1 might be the D (6 bases). Trimming stripped 2 bases from V and 2 bases from J, with 13 bases between. CDR3 length: 15 residues. CDR1 and CDR2 (germline): DFQATT, SNEGSKA (reference sequence). CDR3 protein: CSARSGTRGNQPQHF. The CDR3, as DNA: TGCAGTGCTAGATCCGGGACAAGGGGCAATCAGCCCCAGCATTTT.

This clonotype was detected many times. The chain uses TRBV27 and TRBJ1-2; 9 bases fit TRBD1. CDR3 length equals 15 residues. V lost 5 bases and J lost 4; bases outside the gene matches: 8. Germline V gives CDR1 MNHEY, CDR2 SMNVEV (reference sequence). CDR3: CASSPGTGRIYGYTF. In DNA, the CDR3 is TGTGCCAGCAGTCCCGGGACAGGGAGAATCTATGGCTACACCTTC.

The chain recombines TRBV7-2 with TRBJ2-5; D not certain. Germline CDR1 SGHTA, CDR2 FQGNSA. The CDR3 contains 13 residues. The V and J ends lost 1 base and 5 bases respectively, with 8 bases between them. CDR3 residues: CASSLGHRETQYF. CDR3 coding DNA: TGTGCCAGCAGCTTAGGTCACCGGGAGACCCAGTACTTC.

This clonotype has a count of ten or more. The chain has TRBV20-1 and TRBJ2-7; TRBD2 matches 10 bases. The CDR3 runs 16 residues. Germline CDR1 reads DFQATT; CDR2 reads SNEGSKA (reference sequence). The trim removed 0 bases at V and 5 bases at J, leaving 10 bases unmatched. The CDR3 DNA reads TGCAGTGCTAGAGATACCGCGGGACTAGCGATCCACGAGCAGTACTTC. It specifies CSARDTAGLAIHEQYF.

This clonotype was observed a handful of times. V usage is TRBV27 and J usage is TRBJ2-7, with D uncertain. CDR1 and CDR2 (germline): MNHEY, SMNVEV (reference sequence). Deletions cut 1 base from V and 4 bases from J, with 17 bases between. There are 16 residues in the CDR3. The CDR3 coding sequence is TGTGCCAGCAGTTTATTTGGCTCAGATTACCTTTACGAGCAGTACTTC. It translates to CASSLFGSDYLYEQYF.

Ten or more counts support this clonotype. The chain has TRBV11-1 and TRBJ2-2; D is possibly TRBD1 (6 bases). The germline V gene encodes CDR1 SGHAT and CDR2 FQDESV (reference sequence). V was shortened by 7 bases and J by 0 bases, with 9 bases between the two germline ends. The CDR3 has 14 residues. The CDR3 loop reads CASKRGTNTGELFF. Written as DNA, the CDR3 is TGTGCCAGCAAGAGGGGGACGAACACCGGGGAGCTGTTTTTT.

The rearrangement joins TRBV20-1 to TRBJ2-3; D ambiguous. The V gene lost 1 base and the J gene lost 2 bases, with 10 bases spanning the gap. The CDR3 runs to 14 residues. Germline CDR1 and CDR2: DFQATT and SNEGSKA (reference sequence). CDR3 region: CSARVSGNTDTQYF. CDR3 nucleotide sequence: TGCAGTGCTAGAGTTTCTGGTAACACAGATACGCAGTATTTT.

This chain joins TRBV5-4 and TRBJ2-5; D is ambiguous. V was pared by 4 bases and J by 2 bases, with 9 bases between. The CDR3 extends over 13 amino acids. Germline loops: CDR1 SGHNT, CDR2 YYREEE (reference sequence). The CDR3 here is CASSTDAQETQYF. Written as DNA, the CDR3 is TGTGCCAGCAGCACCGACGCTCAAGAGACCCAGTACTTC.

The V gene is TRBV10-2, the J gene TRBJ2-2, with D perhaps TRBD1 (6 bases). Germline V gives CDR1 WSHSY, CDR2 SAAADI. The CDR3 is 15 amino acids. V dropped 3 bases and J dropped 3 bases, with 11 bases sitting between them. The CDR3 DNA reads TGCGCCAGCAGTGACGCAGGGGTTTACACCGGGGAGCTGTTTTTT. It specifies CASSDAGVYTGELFF.

In this sample, this clonotype turned up a few times. The chain has TRBV7-9 and TRBJ1-4; no reliable D call. The CDR3 covers 17 residues. The V end lost 2 bases, the J end lost 0 bases, and 13 bases lay between the germline ends. Germline CDR1 is SEHNR and CDR2 is FQNEAQ (reference sequence). The CDR3 DNA reads TGTGCCAGCAGCTTAACACAGATATTTGCAACTAATGAAAAACTGTTTTTT. Translating gives CASSLTQIFATNEKLFF.

This clonotype was recorded a few times. The V and J genes are TRBV2 and TRBJ2-1, with D perhaps matching TRBD1 or TRBD2 (5 bases each). The V and J ends lost 5 bases and 5 bases respectively, with 13 bases between them. Germline loops: CDR1 SNHLY, CDR2 FYNNEI. CDR3 length: 14 amino acids. CDR3 amino acids: CASSRDQNNNEQFF. The CDR3 nucleotides are TGTGCCAGCAGTAGGGACCAAAATAACAATGAGCAGTTCTTC.